This T cell receptor (beta chain) was identified during a study of Graves' ophthalmopathy and Graves' hyperthyroidism (dated by TCRdb to 2017 to 2018). Regarding the study in general: A patient counted as having stable hyperthyroidism if there was no progression to ophthalmopathy within 18 months of follow-up. The study used TCR beta repertoire signatures to distinguish Graves' ophthalmopathy from Graves' hyperthyroidism and to predict progression to ophthalmopathy. In total, 120 to 150 blood samples were TCR-sequenced: fewer than 50 ophthalmopathy, 80 or so hyperthyroidism and roughly 17 hyperthyroidism-to-ophthalmopathy patients. A discovery set of 100 patients (43 ophthalmopathy, 57 stable hyperthyroidism) was enrolled to explore V-J signatures distinguishing ophthalmopathy from hyperthyroidism. The independent validation cohort included approximately 19 hyperthyroidism patients plus 17 patients who later progressed from hyperthyroidism to ophthalmopathy. In five to seven hyperthyroidism patients, T-cell repertoires of thyroid tissue and blood were compared. Following sampling, methimazole starting at 30 mg daily was administered to hyperthyroidism patients, and high-dose intravenous methylprednisolone was administered to ophthalmopathy patients. Broader findings and caveats from the paper: In validation, the model predicted ophthalmopathy progression with nearly 71% sensitivity and roughly 78% specificity; some 13 predicted patients were CT-confirmed with GO in a median of about 6.1 months. Most expanded thyroid clonotypes with a frequency above 0.001 also appeared in blood, which suggests that blood repertoires may reflect the immune response in the thyroid. The 13-signature model separated ophthalmopathy from stable hyperthyroidism with about 86% sensitivity and just under 84% specificity in cross-validation, and 80%/75% in the test set. Sample size was not predetermined statistically, and investigators were not blinded to group allocation.

For repertoire sequencing, TCR beta CDR3 regions were amplified from RNA transcripts. The first round was an RT-PCR using HTBI primers with the Qiagen OneStep RT-PCR kit, and this first round was followed by a second-round multiplex PCR, then size selection and purification. Sequencing of the libraries was carried out on an Illumina HiSeq2000 in paired-end mode with 100 bp reads. On the study's bioinformatics: SOAPnuke was used to process the reads, removing any read that contained adapters or uncalled bases, had a mean Phred below 15, or lacked an exact match to the constant primer or identifier. COPE v1.2.5 was used to merge high-quality paired reads. Clonotypes were defined as unique nucleotide sequences and were aligned to IMGT TRB V, D and J references using MiTCR v1.1. The analysis was limited to V-J combinations with a frequency above 0.0001, which together covered roughly 99% of the repertoires. A TCR clonal expansion and chaos score per V-J combination was defined as the ratio of F50 clonal expansion to chaos observed in the TCRdist matrix. Welch's t-statistics and random forest were used to reduce features to about a dozen V-J combinations, which were fed into a naive Bayes classifier. The Morisita-Horn index was used to measure how similar the thyroid and blood repertoires were. TCRdb applied fastp at Q25 and MiXCR to the public reads, then kept only in-frame beta chains. Rows with a matching CDR3 protein are joined into one entry that keeps the most common DNA and genes. These V and J calls rely on TCRdb rather than the paper's analysis. In all, the sample holds approximately 1.2 million distinct CDR3 sequences, and about 40% of those were seen once. 8.5% to 14% of the sample belongs to the ten largest clones.

The CDR3, from cysteine to phenylalanine, totals 15 residues. This entry keeps only the CDR3 DNA: 45 bases, framed from base 1. V drops 7 bases and J drops 2 bases, leaving 17 bases in between. In the germline V gene, CDR1 corresponds to SGHTA and CDR2 to FQGNSA. This clonotype was recorded many times. Its antigen target is currently unknown. Base qualities were left out, and no much larger clone turns up one base away. Hyperthyroidism patients were newly diagnosed, were aged 18 to 65 years, and had a disease duration under 2 months. Anyone with other autoimmune diseases, uncontrolled infections, pregnancy or lactation was excluded from the study. Clinical symptoms, serum thyroxine, TRAb, thyroid ultrasound and orbital computed tomography were used for diagnosis. Trizol reagent was used to extract the total RNA, and its quality was then checked on an Agilent 2100 Bioanalyzer.

Sequencing input: peripheral blood or thyroid tissue (not recorded which). This clonotype originated in an adult man with Graves' hyperthyroidism. The rearranged chain carries TRBV7-2 and TRBJ1-1; possibly the D gene is TRBD1, per 6 matching bases. For the CDR3, the sequence is CASISGDRYNTEAFF. The nucleotide sequence is TGTGCCAGCATTTCCGGAGACAGGTATAACACTGAAGCTTTCTTT.